Below are 22 T cell receptor beta chains sequenced from a single sample in a study of cytomegalovirus exposure and HLA in healthy donors. Data came from immunoSEQ multiplex PCR; TCRdb stores just in-frame clones and leaves some out. This sample has 95,000 to 150,000 clones; around nine tenths occur once, and the top ten carry under 2%. The specimen was PBMCs. These TCRs come from a woman aged 18-29 years in good health and CMV-seronegative.

As to this clone: Distinct nucleotide sequences in the sample also encode this CDR3. For the CDR3, the DNA is TGTGCCAGCAGCCCGGGTAGCTCTGGGGCCAACGTCCTGACTTTC. This encodes CASSPGSSGANVLTF. The chain employs TRBV11-1 and TRBJ2-6; no definite D call. The CDR3 length is 15 residues. Germline V gene sequence: CDR1 SGHAT, CDR2 FQDESV (reference sequence). The V gene lost 5 bases and the J gene lost 0 bases, with 8 bases spanning the gap.

The chain carries TRBV28 and TRBJ2-3, with TRBD2 matching 7 bases. This CDR3 has 14 residues. The V gene's germline CDR1 is MDHEN and CDR2 SYDVKM. The J segment lost 3 bases and the V segment lost 7 bases, leaving 7 bases of the junction unmatched. The CDR3 bases are TGTGCCAGCACACAGACTAGCCCGACAGATACGCAGTATTTT. This gives the protein CASTQTSPTDTQYF. Full variable domain (rest looked up from reference TRBV28 and TRBJ2-3): DVKVTQSSRYLVKRTGEKVFLECVQDMDHENMFWYRQDPGLGLRLIYFSYDVKMKEKGDIPEGYSVSREKKERFSLILESASTNQTSMYLCASTQTSPTDTQYFGPGTRLTVL.

This rearrangement joins TRBV5-4 to TRBJ1-2; 10 nucleotides agree with TRBD1. This CDR3 is 15 amino acids long. V lost 4 bases, J lost 4 bases, and 7 bases stayed unmatched. The V gene's germline CDR1 is SGHNT and CDR2 YYREEE (reference sequence). Here the CDR3 DNA reads TGTGCCAGCAGCACCCGACAGGGGGCAGCCTATGGCTACACCTTC. It specifies CASSTRQGAAYGYTF.

The J gene is TRBJ1-6, the V gene TRBV7-8; TRBD1 aligns across 7 bases. The V gene's germline CDR1 is SGHVS and CDR2 FQNEAQ. The CDR3 runs to 17 residues. The V segment lost 5 bases and the J segment 4 bases; nucleotides outside the gene matches: 11. The CDR3 sequence: CASSLNPGTAYNSPLHF. The CDR3 DNA is TGTGCCAGCAGCCTCAATCCCGGGACAGCTTATAATTCACCCCTCCACTTT. The entire variable domain, with the rest obtained from reference TRBV7-8 and TRBJ1-6, is as follows: GAGVSQSPRYKVAKRGQDVALRCDPISGHVSLFWYQQALGQGPEFLTYFQNEAQLDKSGLPSDRFFAERPEGSVSTLKIQRTQQEDSAVYLCASSLNPGTAYNSPLHFGNGTRLTVT.

V gene TRBV11-2 combines with J gene TRBJ2-6, with TRBD1 matching 9 bases. This CDR3 has 15 residues. Germline V gene data show CDR1 as SGHAT and CDR2 as FQNNGV. With 5 bases clipped from V and 4 bases from J, the junction kept 3 bases outside the gene matches. CDR3 loop: CASSGTGSGANVLTF. The CDR3 coding sequence is TGTGCCAGCAGCGGGACAGGGTCCGGGGCCAACGTCCTGACTTTC.

The chain has TRBV27 and TRBJ2-1; TRBD2 aligns across 11 bases. With V trimmed by 3 bases and J by 6 bases, 10 bases remained unmatched. Germline lookup yields CDR1 MNHEY and CDR2 SMNVEV (reference sequence). The CDR3 extends over 17 amino acids. Here the CDR3 DNA reads TGTGCCAGCAGTTTCACCCATCTAGCGGGAGGAAGCAATGAGCAGTTCTTC. Translated: CASSFTHLAGGSNEQFF.

V is TRBV19 and J is TRBJ1-2; 8 bases map to TRBD1. Per the germline V gene, CDR1 is LNHDA and CDR2 is SQIVND (reference sequence). The CDR3 contains 13 residues. V gave up 5 bases and J gave up 4 bases; unmatched junction bases: 3. The CDR3 nucleotides read TGTGCCAGTAGTCGACAGGGGACCTATGGCTACACCTTC. Its protein is CASSRQGTYGYTF.

Notes on this clone: A junction end diverges from the germline sequence, so it may reflect a read error. Distinct nucleotide sequences in the sample also encode this CDR3. The J gene is TRBJ2-3, the V gene TRBV29-1; TRBD2 matches at 7 bases. The CDR3 covers 14 residues. Germline CDR1 and CDR2: SQVTM and ANQGSEA. The CDR3 is CSVDGGGNADTQYF. The CDR3 DNA sequence: TGCAGCGTTGACGGGGGAGGGAACGCAGATACACAGTATTTT.

V is TRBV6-5 and J is TRBJ1-2; D uncertain. The length of the CDR3 is 15 residues. Germline V gene lookup returns CDR1 MNHEY and CDR2 SVGAGI. V gave up 3 bases and J gave up 5 bases, with 16 bases separating them. CDR3 loop: CASSYLARRRYGYTF. In DNA, the CDR3 is TGTGCCAGCAGTTATCTAGCCAGGCGCAGGTATGGCTACACCTTC.

V gene TRBV10-3 combines with J gene TRBJ2-5; perhaps TRBD1 as D (5 bases). The germline CDR1 and CDR2 sequences are ENHRY and SYGVKD. The CDR3 is 12 amino acids. The V end was cut by 8 bases, the J end by 5 bases, with 12 bases between. The CDR3 region has the DNA TGTGCCATCGGGGCTACCGAGGAGACCCAGTACTTC. Protein product: CAIGATEETQYF.

This chain links TRBV15 with TRBJ2-5, with 11 bases fitting TRBD1. J gave up 2 bases and V 1 base, and 6 bases lay outside the gene matches. Germline loops: CDR1 LNHNV, CDR2 YYDKDF (reference sequence). This CDR3 contains 17 residues. Written as DNA, the CDR3 is TGTGCCACCAGCAGAGGTGTGTGGGACAGGGGGCAAGAGACCCAGTACTTC. Its translation: CATSRGVWDRGQETQYF.

The chain has TRBV9 and TRBJ2-5, with TRBD2 as a possible D gene (6 bases). Germline V gene data show CDR1 as SGDLS and CDR2 as YYNGEE. Trimming took off 0 bases at V and 1 base at J, with 10 bases between the two ends. This CDR3 is 15 amino acids long. CDR3 region: CASSVDSGGQETQYF. CDR3 DNA: TGTGCCAGCAGCGTAGACTCCGGGGGCCAAGAGACCCAGTACTTC.

This chain's CDR3 is CASSLNRANEQYF. The CDR3 nucleotides read TGTGCCAGCAGCTTAAACAGGGCGAACGAGCAGTACTTC. The chain couples TRBV7-2 to TRBJ2-7, with TRBD1 as a possible D gene (6 bases). This CDR3 is built from 13 residues. Per the germline V gene, CDR1 is SGHTA and CDR2 is FQGNSA. V was cut by 2 bases and J by 5 bases, with 10 bases left in between.

The gene calls are TRBV5-1 and TRBJ2-5; D is perhaps TRBD1 (6 bases). The germline CDR1 and CDR2 sequences are SGHRS and YFSETQ. This CDR3 is 13 amino acids long. V was pared by 4 bases and J by 5 bases, with 12 bases between. CDR3 in amino acids: CASSTDRRETQYF. Here the CDR3 DNA reads TGCGCCAGCAGCACCGACAGGAGGGAGACCCAGTACTTC.

V gene TRBV9 combines with J gene TRBJ2-2; D might be TRBD1 (5 bases). The germline V gene encodes CDR1 SGDLS and CDR2 YYNGEE. Trimming stripped 1 base from V and 1 base from J, with 11 bases between. This CDR3 has 16 residues. In DNA, the CDR3 is TGTGCCAGCAGCGTAAGGGGCACCCAGAACACCGGGGAGCTGTTTTTT. Its protein is CASSVRGTQNTGELFF.

The V and J genes are TRBV27 and TRBJ2-7, with 7 bases that match TRBD2. Germline V gene data show CDR1 as MNHEY and CDR2 as SMNVEV (reference sequence). V gave up 7 bases and J gave up 0 bases; unmatched junction bases: 6. This CDR3 contains 14 residues. The CDR3 sequence is CASIPAGLSYEQYF. CDR3 sequence (DNA): TGTGCCAGCATCCCAGCGGGACTCTCCTACGAGCAGTACTTC.

The chain combines TRBV4-1 with TRBJ1-2, with D unresolved. Germline V lookup: CDR1 MGHRA, CDR2 YSYEKL. This CDR3 region has 14 residues. Trimming pared 6 bases from V and 4 bases from J, leaving 15 bases between. CDR3 region: CASSSAPLSYGYTF. CDR3 DNA: TGCGCCAGCAGTTCAGCGCCCCTCAGCTATGGCTACACCTTC.

The chain is built from TRBV2 and TRBJ2-5; 7 bases line up with TRBD1. CDR1 and CDR2 (germline): SNHLY, FYNNEI. This CDR3 contains 18 residues. With V trimmed by 3 bases and J by 5 bases, 18 bases remained unmatched. The CDR3 DNA reads as TGTGCCAGCAGTGAGCGAAGGGAAATAGACAGGGTTGGGGAGACCCAGTACTTC. This codes for CASSERREIDRVGETQYF. Based on the CDR3 plus reference TRBV2 and TRBJ2-5, the full variable domain is EPEVTQTPSHQVTQMGQEVILRCVPISNHLYFYWYRQILGQKVEFLVSFYNNEISEKSEIFDDQFSVERPDGSNFTLKIRSTKLEDSAMYFCASSERREIDRVGETQYFGPGTRLLVL.

The V and J genes are TRBV15 and TRBJ2-7, with TRBD1 as a possible D gene (5 bases). V gave up 0 bases and J gave up 5 bases, with 14 bases separating them. The CDR3 runs to 15 residues. The germline gives CDR1 LNHNV, CDR2 YYDKDF (reference sequence). For the CDR3, the DNA is TGTGCCACCAGCAGAGATCCGGGCAGGGCCGACGAGCAGTACTTC. The encoded protein is CATSRDPGRADEQYF.

The chain is built from TRBV11-3 and TRBJ2-7; weak D call: TRBD2 (5 bases). V was cut by 0 bases and J by 0 bases, with 12 bases left in between. This CDR3 region has 16 residues. CDR1 and CDR2 from the germline V gene are SGHNT and YENEEA. The CDR3 nucleotides are TGTGCCAGCAGCTTAGAGGGAGATAAGGGCTCCTACGAGCAGTACTTC. As protein: CASSLEGDKGSYEQYF.

In this sample, this clone turned up a few times. The chain carries TRBV5-5 and TRBJ2-3, with D possibly being TRBD2 (6 bases). V lost 0 bases to trimming and J lost 9 bases, with 20 bases between them. In germline, CDR1 is SGHKS, CDR2 YYEKEE (reference sequence). CDR3 length equals 16 residues. The CDR3 protein is CASSLGSWDSYETQYF. CDR3 sequence (DNA): TGTGCCAGCAGCTTGGGTTCATGGGACTCCTATGAAACGCAGTATTTT.

The CDR3 region is CASSTRLADYEQYF. CDR3 nucleotide sequence: TGCGCCAGCAGCACCCGACTAGCGGATTACGAGCAGTACTTC. The chain is built from TRBV4-1 and TRBJ2-7; 9 bases match TRBD2. V gave up 5 bases and J gave up 4 bases; unmatched junction bases: 6. The CDR3 sequence is 14 residues long. Germline V gene data show CDR1 as MGHRA and CDR2 as YSYEKL.